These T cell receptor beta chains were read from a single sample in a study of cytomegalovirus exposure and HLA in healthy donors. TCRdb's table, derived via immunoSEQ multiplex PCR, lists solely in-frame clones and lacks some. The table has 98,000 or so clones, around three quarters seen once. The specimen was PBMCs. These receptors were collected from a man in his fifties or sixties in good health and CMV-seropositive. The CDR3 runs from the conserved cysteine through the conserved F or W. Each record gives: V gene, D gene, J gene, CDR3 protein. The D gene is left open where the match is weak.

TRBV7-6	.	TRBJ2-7	CASSLTDGVYEQYF
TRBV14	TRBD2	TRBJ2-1	CASSPHGNGGGNYNEQFF
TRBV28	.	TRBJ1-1	CASSLAGANTEAFF
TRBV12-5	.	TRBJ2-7	CASGLWEAFYGEQYF
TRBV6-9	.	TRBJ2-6	CASSPLGTPFSGANVLTF
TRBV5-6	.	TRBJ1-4	CASRDQGNEKLFF
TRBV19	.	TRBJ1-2	CASTPRTATTNNYGYTF
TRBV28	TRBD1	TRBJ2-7	CASSSGTGGSYEQYF
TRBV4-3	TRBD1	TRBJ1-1	CASSQKQGSPEAFF
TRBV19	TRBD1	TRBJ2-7	CASSMSPGGYEQYF
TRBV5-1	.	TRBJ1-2	CASSRNRDYGYTF
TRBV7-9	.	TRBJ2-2	CSSSLGQDTGELFF
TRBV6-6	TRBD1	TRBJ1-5	CASSRDSDSNQPQHF
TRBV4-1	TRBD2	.	CASSQAGTSPYEQYF
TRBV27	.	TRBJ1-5	CASSPGRYSNQPQHF
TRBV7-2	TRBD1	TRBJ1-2	CASSLDRVRGYTF
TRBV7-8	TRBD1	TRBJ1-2	CASSLALGDRGPYDGYTF
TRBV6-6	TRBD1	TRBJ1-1	CASKSDSGTGALEAFF
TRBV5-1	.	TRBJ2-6	CASSSRSSGANVLTF
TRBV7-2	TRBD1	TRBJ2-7	CASSPGQGRVEQYF
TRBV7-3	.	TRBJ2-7	CASSLAGIGYEQYF
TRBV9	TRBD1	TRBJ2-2	CASSEGDRAGLTGELFF
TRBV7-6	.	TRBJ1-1	CASSLDQGPTEAFF
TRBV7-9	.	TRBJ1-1	CSSSLGQVAFF
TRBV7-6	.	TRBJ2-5	CASSLGPKETQYF
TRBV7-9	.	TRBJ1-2	CASSPKGGDYGYTF
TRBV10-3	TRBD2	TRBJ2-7	CALGLAGGAEQYF
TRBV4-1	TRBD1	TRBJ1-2	CASSDVNRDRLYGYTF
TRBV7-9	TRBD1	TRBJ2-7	CASSLDDRGFAYEQYF
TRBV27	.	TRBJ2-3	CASSPIDRGVGGSDTQYF
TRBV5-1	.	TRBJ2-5	CASSQKSGSTSTETQYF
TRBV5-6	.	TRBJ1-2	CASNPVATATNYGYTF